Shown below are 15 T cell receptor beta chains from a single sample sequenced in a study of radiation and T cells in renal cell carcinoma. Libraries were prepared by immunoSEQ multiplex PCR; TCRdb keeps only in-frame clonotypes and omits some of them. The data show roughly 170,000 clones, 88% seen once. Specified time point: blood 4 weeks post-SBRT, at nephrectomy. The sample's treatment: 15 Gy SBRT to primary tumor, nephrectomy 4 weeks later. Sample: blood, taken from a patient whose treatment included radiotherapy and nephrectomy. Receptors were obtained from a woman aged 45-59 years with renal cell carcinoma.

The rearrangement uses TRBV30 and TRBJ2-2; unclear D gene. Trimming took 6 bases from V and 2 from J, leaving 16 bases between them. The CDR3 runs to 15 residues. CDR1 GTSNPN and CDR2 SVGIG come from the germline V gene (reference sequence). This chain's CDR3 is CACSGRTFNTGELFF. CDR3 nucleotide sequence: TGTGCCTGTTCGGGCCGTACCTTTAACACCGGGGAGCTGTTTTTT.

The rearrangement uses TRBV7-2 and TRBJ2-7; 10 bases fit TRBD2. Germline trimming cut 4 bases from V and 3 bases from J; bases unmatched to any gene: 3. The CDR3 consists of 14 residues. CDR1 and CDR2 (germline): SGHTA, FQGNSA. CDR3 sequence (DNA): TGTGCCAGCAGCTCCAGCGGGGGGGACTACGAGCAGTACTTC. It translates to CASSSSGGDYEQYF.

This chain joins TRBV7-2 and TRBJ1-5; D not certain. V shed 1 base and J shed 1 base, with 2 bases lying between them. The CDR3 is 13 residues long. Germline assignment: CDR1 SGHTA and CDR2 FQGNSA. The CDR3 reads CASSLDSNQPQHF. The CDR3 nucleotides are TGTGCCAGCAGCTTAGACAGCAATCAGCCCCAGCATTTT.

The chain links TRBV29-1 to TRBJ2-1; 7 nucleotides align to TRBD1. Germline-derived CDR1 and CDR2 are SQVTM and ANQGSEA. CDR3 size: 13 residues. The V gene end was trimmed by 3 bases and the J gene end by 10 bases; junction bases not matched to a gene: 9. CDR3 DNA sequence: TGCAGCGTTGACACAGGGGATAAGCAAGAGCAGTTCTTC. Translated, it gives CSVDTGDKQEQFF.

Notes on this clone: The sample has other DNA sequences that encode this CDR3 too. The chain couples TRBV7-2 to TRBJ1-1, with D unclear. Trimming stripped 2 bases from V and 1 base from J, with 5 bases between. Germline V gene data show CDR1 as SGHTA and CDR2 as FQGNSA. There are 13 residues in the CDR3. The CDR3 is CASSLTENTEAFF. CDR3 coding DNA: TGTGCCAGCAGCTTAACCGAGAACACTGAAGCTTTCTTT.

In this sample, this clone turned up a few times. The V and J genes are TRBV10-2 and TRBJ2-7, with no clear D. The CDR3 is made up of 13 amino acids. The V end was cut by 4 bases, the J end by 6 bases, with 13 bases between. CDR1 is WSHSY, CDR2 SAAADI, per germline. CDR3 sequence reads: CASSAPVPSEQYF. The CDR3 coding sequence is TGCGCCAGCAGTGCTCCGGTCCCCAGCGAGCAGTACTTC.

V is TRBV15 and J is TRBJ2-2, with no clear D. The CDR3 length is 15 residues. Germline CDR1 and CDR2: LNHNV and YYDKDF (reference sequence). V gave up 5 bases and J gave up 1 base, with 11 bases separating them. The CDR3: CATSGFRRNTGELFF. The CDR3 coding sequence is TGTGCCACCAGCGGATTCCGCAGGAACACCGGGGAGCTGTTTTTT.

The V call is TRBV10-3, the J call TRBJ1-1; D uncertain. This CDR3 region has 13 residues. V was clipped by 10 bases and J by 1 base, with 13 bases between them. The germline gives CDR1 ENHRY, CDR2 SYGVKD. Here the CDR3 reads CASADAANTEAFF. CDR3 nucleotide sequence: TGTGCCAGCGCGGACGCCGCGAACACTGAAGCTTTCTTT.

This chain connects TRBV19 to TRBJ1-5, with D unclear. V was pared by 4 bases and J by 4 bases, with 11 bases between. This CDR3 is built from 14 residues. Germline CDR1 and CDR2: LNHDA and SQIVND (reference sequence). The DNA of the CDR3 is TGTGCCAGTAGTACCCGGACGGATAATCAGCCCCAGCATTTT. Amino acids: CASSTRTDNQPQHF.

The chain employs TRBV7-2 and TRBJ1-1, with D possibly matching TRBD1 (5 bases). CDR3 length equals 13 residues. Germline CDR1 is SGHTA and CDR2 is FQGNSA. V was cut by 6 bases and J by 2 bases, with 10 bases left in between. The CDR3 spells CASSSGPNTEAFF. The DNA of the CDR3 is TGTGCCAGCAGTTCGGGGCCTAACACTGAAGCTTTCTTT. Full variable domain (outside the CDR3, taken from reference TRBV7-2 and TRBJ1-1): GAGVSQSPSNKVTEKGKDVELRCDPISGHTALYWYRQSLGQGLEFLIYFQGNSAPDKSGLPSDRFSAERTGGSVSTLTIQRTQQEDSAVYLCASSSGPNTEAFFGQGTRLTVV.

This clone was found once. The CDR3 protein is CASSAGFSTQYF. In DNA form, the CDR3 reads TGTGCCAGCAGTGCGGGGTTTAGCACGCAGTATTTT. V usage is TRBV2 and J usage is TRBJ2-3; D possibly corresponds to TRBD2 (5 bases). The length of the CDR3 is 12 residues. Germline V CDR1 and CDR2: SNHLY, FYNNEI. V gave up 4 bases and J gave up 9 bases, with 11 bases separating them.

V and J are TRBV2 and TRBJ1-4; 10 bases align to TRBD1. Germline CDR1 and CDR2: SNHLY and FYNNEI. V shed 5 bases, J shed 7 bases, and the junction held 7 bases outside the gene matches. The CDR3 length is 15 residues. In DNA form, the CDR3 reads TGTGCCAGCAGTCTAGACAGGGGGCTACCTGAAAAACTGTTTTTT. It yields the protein CASSLDRGLPEKLFF.

The rearrangement joins TRBV4-2 to TRBJ2-2, with D possibly being TRBD1 or TRBD2 (5 bases each). CDR3 length: 16 residues. Germline-derived CDR1 and CDR2 are LGHNA and YNFKEQ. V lost 4 bases to trimming and J lost 2 bases, with 14 bases between them. The CDR3 coding sequence is TGTGCCAGCAGCCGGGATCTGAGGGGAAACACCGGGGAGCTGTTTTTT. It specifies CASSRDLRGNTGELFF.

V is TRBV11-2 and J is TRBJ2-7, with 7 bases aligning to TRBD1. Germline V CDR1 and CDR2: SGHAT, FQNNGV. Unmatched junction bases numbered 3, after V lost 1 base and J lost 0 bases. The CDR3 spans 15 residues. The CDR3 region has the DNA TGTGCCAGCAGCTTAGCGGACAGGAGCTCCTACGAGCAGTACTTC. Amino acids: CASSLADRSSYEQYF.

This clone showed up just once. The chain is built from TRBV18 and TRBJ1-3; D gene unclear. Trimming pared 4 bases from V and 3 bases from J, leaving 19 bases between. The CDR3 spans 17 residues. Germline CDR1 KGHSH, CDR2 LQKENI. The CDR3 DNA sequence: TGTGCCAGCTCACAACGCCGGAACACGGGGTATGGAAACACCATATATTTT. Protein product: CASSQRRNTGYGNTIYF.